The 25 T cell receptor beta chains below were found in one sample sequenced in a study of cytomegalovirus exposure and HLA in healthy donors. Primers: 60 Vbeta forward and 13 Jbeta reverse. The data were produced by immunoSEQ multiplex PCR, yet TCRdb's version contains in-frame clones alone and is incomplete. This sample yields some 160,000 clones, of which approximately 78% are seen a single time; 8.5% belongs to the top ten. Sequences were obtained from PBMCs. The receptor set was obtained from a male donor in good health and CMV-seropositive.

This rearrangement joins TRBV7-2 to TRBJ2-5; D is unclear. In germline, CDR1 is SGHTA, CDR2 FQGNSA. The CDR3 has 14 amino acids. Trimming removed 3 bases from V and 2 bases from J, with 10 bases in between. The CDR3: CASSLAAGQETQYF. The DNA of the CDR3 is TGTGCCAGCAGCTTGGCGGCCGGTCAAGAGACCCAGTACTTC.

This rearrangement joins TRBV5-6 to TRBJ1-4; D call uncertain. The CDR3 runs 16 residues. The V gene lost 5 bases and the J gene lost 3 bases, with 17 bases spanning the gap. Per germline, CDR1 SGHDT and CDR2 YYEEEE. In nucleotides, the CDR3 is TGTGCCAGCAGTCCATTAAGCGATGTGGCTAATGAAAAACTGTTTTTT. Protein sequence: CASSPLSDVANEKLFF.

This clone has only a few counts. V gene TRBV2 combines with J gene TRBJ1-1; 8 nucleotides match TRBD1. There are 16 residues in the CDR3. CDR1 and CDR2 (germline): SNHLY, FYNNEI. With V trimmed by 6 bases and J by 1 base, 10 bases remained unmatched. Written as DNA, the CDR3 is TGTGCCAGCAGGCCCTCCCGGGACAGGTCGAACACTGAAGCTTTCTTT. Protein sequence: CASRPSRDRSNTEAFF.

This chain uses TRBV30 with TRBJ1-2, with a tentative D call TRBD1 (5 bases). The V end lost 8 bases, the J end lost 2 bases, and 12 bases lay between the germline ends. Germline CDR1 is GTSNPN and CDR2 is SVGIG (reference sequence). The CDR3 spans 12 residues. The CDR3 spells CAVSGGNYGYTF. In nucleotides, the CDR3 is TGTGCCGTTAGCGGGGGGAACTATGGCTACACCTTC. The full variable domain, rest sourced from reference TRBV30 and TRBJ1-2, is SQTIHQWPATLVQPVGSPLSLECTVEGTSNPNLYWYRQAAGRGLQLLFYSVGIGQISSEVPQNLSASRPQDRQFILSSKKLLLSDSGFYLCAVSGGNYGYTFGSGTRLTVV.

Of note for this clone: Mismatch with germline at one junction end may stem from a read error. Other DNA sequences in the same sample also yield this CDR3. The chain combines TRBV7-9 with TRBJ2-6; D possibly corresponds to TRBD1 (5 bases). The CDR3 has 13 amino acids. Germline CDR1 and CDR2: SEHNR and FQNEAQ (reference sequence). CDR3 nucleotides: TGTGCCCCCAGGCCCTCTGGGGCCAACGTTCTGACTTTC. It encodes CAPRPSGANVLTF.

The chain is built from TRBV6-1 and TRBJ1-2; D gene ambiguous. Germline V gene lookup returns CDR1 MNHNS and CDR2 SASEGT. CDR3 length: 12 amino acids. Deletions cut 6 bases from V and 5 bases from J, with 10 bases between. The CDR3 DNA sequence: TGTGCCAGCAGGTGGGAGTCTTATGGCTACACCTTC. It codes for CASRWESYGYTF.

The J gene is TRBJ2-7, the V gene TRBV6-1, with 7 bases identical to TRBD2. Unmatched junction bases numbered 13, after V lost 2 bases and J lost 9 bases. The CDR3 length is 15 residues. The V gene's germline CDR1 is MNHNS and CDR2 SASEGT. The DNA of the CDR3 is TGTGCCAGCAGTGAACAGGGCTCTAGCGGTGCGAGGCAGTACTTC. Its translation is CASSEQGSSGARQYF.

The chain is built from TRBV28 and TRBJ1-4; D is unclear. V shed 5 bases and J shed 8 bases, with 9 bases lying between them. There are 12 residues in the CDR3. Germline V gene sequence: CDR1 MDHEN, CDR2 SYDVKM. Written as DNA, the CDR3 is TGTGCCAGCAGTACCCACGGGGAAAAACTGTTTTTT. It encodes CASSTHGEKLFF.

The chain carries TRBV19 and TRBJ2-3; TRBD2 aligns across 11 bases. The J segment lost 6 bases and the V segment lost 3 bases, leaving 11 bases of the junction unmatched. The CDR3 length is 17 residues. Per the germline V gene, CDR1 is LNHDA and CDR2 is SQIVND (reference sequence). The CDR3 reads CASSMGSSGGTPDTQYF. DNA for the CDR3: TGTGCCAGTAGTATGGGTTCTAGCGGGGGGACCCCGGATACGCAGTATTTT.

The J gene is TRBJ2-5, the V gene TRBV11-2; 7 positions agree with TRBD1. From germline, CDR1 is SGHAT and CDR2 FQNNGV. V lost 5 bases, J lost 4 bases, and 10 bases stayed unmatched. The CDR3 runs 15 residues. This CDR3 reads CASSPLSTGLETQYF. CDR3 coding DNA: TGTGCCAGCAGCCCCCTTTCGACAGGGCTAGAGACCCAGTACTTC.

This sequence joins TRBV14 and TRBJ2-7, with 8 bases identical to TRBD2. Germline-derived CDR1 and CDR2 are SGHDN and FVKESK. The CDR3 length is 15 residues. V lost 3 bases and J lost 2; bases outside the gene matches: 6. The CDR3 here is CASSQGLTSAYEQYF. The CDR3 nucleotides read TGTGCCAGCAGCCAGGGCCTGACTAGCGCCTACGAGCAGTACTTC.

The V call is TRBV12-5, the J call TRBJ2-5; weak D call: TRBD1 (5 bases). The CDR3 loop spans 13 amino acids. The V end lost 2 bases, the J end lost 4 bases, and 8 bases lay between the germline ends. CDR1 is LGHNT and CDR2 is FRNRAP in the germline V gene. CDR3 residues: CASGLSRGETQYF. The CDR3 nucleotides are TGTGCTAGTGGTTTGTCTAGGGGAGAGACCCAGTACTTC.

In nucleotides, the CDR3 is TGCGCCAGCAGCTTGGAAGGACACGGGGGAGAAAAACTGTTTTTT. Its translation: CASSLEGHGGEKLFF. The chain recombines TRBV5-1 with TRBJ1-4, with D maybe TRBD1 (5 bases). Germline V CDR1 and CDR2: SGHRS, YFSETQ. V lost 0 bases and J lost 8, with 14 bases in between. This CDR3 is 15 amino acids long.

The rearrangement links TRBV10-2 to TRBJ1-5, with no clear D. Germline V CDR1 and CDR2: WSHSY, SAAADI. The CDR3 consists of 14 residues. The germline V and J ends were trimmed by 3 bases and 3 bases, with 9 bases remaining between them. Here the CDR3 reads CASSDRPHNQPQHF. In nucleotides, the CDR3 is TGCGCCAGCAGTGACAGGCCACACAATCAGCCCCAGCATTTT.

This clone was seen a single time. V and J are TRBV19 and TRBJ2-1, with 11 bases matching TRBD2. The V segment lost 5 bases and the J segment 3 bases; nucleotides outside the gene matches: 6. This CDR3 has 16 residues. The germline gives CDR1 LNHDA, CDR2 SQIVND (reference sequence). The CDR3 protein is CASSRSGTSGYNEQFF. CDR3 in DNA: TGTGCCAGTAGTCGTTCCGGGACTAGCGGCTACAATGAGCAGTTCTTC.

V gene TRBV5-6 combines with J gene TRBJ2-3, with a weak D call TRBD2 (5 bases). CDR3 length equals 13 residues. Germline-derived CDR1 and CDR2 are SGHDT and YYEEEE. Between the trimmed V and J ends, which lost 4 bases and 3 bases, there was a span of 9 bases. This CDR3 reads CASSPTRTDTQYF. The CDR3 nucleotides read TGTGCCAGCAGCCCCACTAGAACAGATACGCAGTATTTT.

The CDR3 sequence: CAWSRRQDEAFF. For the CDR3, the DNA is TGTGCCTGGAGTCGGAGACAGGATGAAGCTTTCTTT. This chain links TRBV30 with TRBJ1-1, with D maybe TRBD1 (6 bases). Trimming took 2 bases from V and 7 from J, leaving 11 bases between them. This CDR3 region has 12 residues. Germline CDR1 reads GTSNPN; CDR2 reads SVGIG (reference sequence).

This clone was detected a few times. This chain connects TRBV11-2 to TRBJ1-1, with a weak D call TRBD1 (6 bases). This CDR3 spans 14 amino acids. CDR1 and CDR2 from the germline V gene are SGHAT and FQNNGV. V lost 5 bases, J lost 5 bases, and 15 bases lay in between. The chain's CDR3 is CASSRRGVGTEAFF. Written as DNA, the CDR3 is TGTGCCAGCAGCCGCAGGGGTGTGGGGACTGAAGCTTTCTTT. Using reference TRBV11-2 and TRBJ1-1 for the parts outside the CDR3, the full variable domain is EAGVAQSPRYKIIEKRQSVAFWCNPISGHATLYWYQQILGQGPKLLIQFQNNGVVDDSQLPKDRFSAERLKGVDSTLKIQPAKLEDSAVYLCASSRRGVGTEAFFGQGTRLTVV.

The chain couples TRBV30 to TRBJ2-1; 8 nucleotides agree with TRBD2. Germline trimming cut 2 bases from V and 10 bases from J; bases unmatched to any gene: 4. Germline V CDR1 and CDR2: GTSNPN, SVGIG (reference sequence). The CDR3 runs to 12 residues. The CDR3 DNA follows: TGTGCCTGGAGTCGGGGGGGCCGAGAGCAGTTCTTC. Translated, it gives CAWSRGGREQFF.

The V and J genes are TRBV30 and TRBJ2-7; 7 bases line up with TRBD1. The V gene end was trimmed by 7 bases and the J gene end by 5 bases; junction bases not matched to a gene: 11. Per the germline V gene, CDR1 is GTSNPN and CDR2 is SVGIG (reference sequence). The CDR3 loop spans 13 amino acids. DNA of the CDR3: TGTGCCTCCTCGGGACAGAGGGTCCACGAGCAGTACTTC. Amino acids: CASSGQRVHEQYF.

This chain's CDR3 is CASSPQGALSGNTIYF. The DNA for the CDR3 is TGTGCCAGCAGCCCGCAGGGGGCTCTTTCTGGAAACACCATATATTTT. V and J are TRBV9 and TRBJ1-3, with TRBD1 identical over 8 bases. V gave up 4 bases and J gave up 1 base; unmatched junction bases: 7. The CDR3 length is 16 residues. The germline V gene encodes CDR1 SGDLS and CDR2 YYNGEE. The full variable domain, rest sourced from reference TRBV9 and TRBJ1-3, is DSGVTQTPKHLITATGQRVTLRCSPRSGDLSVYWYQQSLDQGLQFLIQYYNGEERAKGNILERFSAQQFPDLHSELNLSSLELGDSALYFCASSPQGALSGNTIYFGEGSWLTVV.

The CDR3 is CAWGGLTSTDTQYF. The CDR3 nucleotides are TGTGCCTGGGGGGGACTAACTAGCACAGATACGCAGTATTTT. This chain joins TRBV30 and TRBJ2-3; the match to TRBD2 covers 7 bases. The V segment lost 5 bases and the J segment 0 bases; nucleotides outside the gene matches: 5. CDR3 length: 14 amino acids. CDR1 is GTSNPN, CDR2 SVGIG, per germline (reference sequence).

The chain is built from TRBV5-5 and TRBJ2-7; D gene uncertain. Trimming left V 1 base short and J 3 bases short, with 14 bases between. CDR3 length: 15 amino acids. Germline CDR1 SGHKS, CDR2 YYEKEE (reference sequence). The CDR3 DNA sequence: TGTGCCAGCAGCTTGACACCCCAGGTTGACTACGAGCAGTACTTC. The encoded protein is CASSLTPQVDYEQYF.

DNA of the CDR3: TGTGCCATCAGTGGATGGGCTAGCGGGAGGACTTACGAGCAGTACTTC. Protein product: CAISGWASGRTYEQYF. J is TRBJ2-7 and V is TRBV10-3; 11 positions agree with TRBD2. The CDR3 has 16 residues. After removal of 4 bases from V and 4 bases from J, the junction contained 9 bases not matched to a gene. Germline V lookup: CDR1 ENHRY, CDR2 SYGVKD.

The chain employs TRBV4-1 and TRBJ2-5; D is perhaps TRBD2 (5 bases). The CDR3 runs 17 residues. CDR1 is MGHRA and CDR2 is YSYEKL in the germline V gene. V lost 1 base and J lost 2, with 17 bases in between. The CDR3 is CASSQGLGAGLQETQYF. The CDR3 nucleotides are TGCGCCAGCAGCCAAGGCCTTGGCGCGGGCTTACAAGAGACCCAGTACTTC.